These 11 T cell receptor beta chains originate from one sample sequenced in a study of T cells in Graves' hyperthyroidism and ophthalmopathy. RNA transcripts served as the template for amplifying TCR beta CDR3 regions. Researchers ran a first-round RT-PCR on the TCR CDR3 using the HTBI primer set. TCRdb reanalysed the multiplex PCR reads using MiXCR and keeps one entry per CDR3 protein. This repertoire shows about 600,000 distinct CDR3 sequences, about a sixth found once; its top ten account for less than 3.5%. The sample comprised blood. These receptors were collected from a middle-aged woman with Graves' ophthalmopathy.

In its sample, this clonotype was seen many times. The CDR3 is CASSPGGAGVADTQYF. Written as DNA, the CDR3 is TGTGCCAGCAGCCCTGGAGGCGCGGGAGTGGCCGATACGCAGTATTTT. The genes are TRBV7-6 and TRBJ2-3; 7 nucleotides align to TRBD2. Germline V gene lookup returns CDR1 SGHVS and CDR2 FNYEAQ. The V segment lost 5 bases and the J segment 6 bases; nucleotides outside the gene matches: 14. The CDR3 is 16 residues long.

The table lists this clonotype with many counts. The CDR3 loop reads CASSRSGGSEQFF. As DNA, the CDR3 is TGTGCCAGCAGTCGTTCAGGGGGCAGTGAGCAGTTCTTC. The gene calls are TRBV12-3 or TRBV12-4 and TRBJ2-1, with 8 bases that match TRBD1. The CDR3 runs 13 residues. The V gene end was trimmed by 5 bases and the J gene end by 9 bases; junction bases not matched to a gene: 6.

This clonotype was counted ten times or more. This rearrangement joins TRBV18 to TRBJ2-1; unclear D gene. Trimming took off 6 bases at V and 0 bases at J, with 6 bases between the two ends. This CDR3 has 13 residues. Germline CDR1 reads KGHSH; CDR2 reads LQKENI. Here the CDR3 DNA reads TGTGCCAGCTCGGGCTCCTCCTACAATGAGCAGTTCTTC. Its translation: CASSGSSYNEQFF. Full variable domain (remainder filled in from reference TRBV18 and TRBJ2-1): NAGVMQNPRHLVRRRGQEARLRCSPMKGHSHVYWYRQLPEEGLKFMVYLQKENIIDESGMPKERFSAEFPKEGPSILRIQQVVRGDSAAYFCASSGSSYNEQFFGPGTRLTVL.

This clonotype was seen at least ten times. This rearrangement joins TRBV11-2 to TRBJ1-3; D unresolved. The CDR3 is 15 amino acids. Trimming removed 7 bases from V and 4 bases from J, with 17 bases in between. CDR1 SGHAT and CDR2 FQNNGV come from the germline V gene. CDR3 sequence (DNA): TGTGCCAGCACCCCCGGAGGCCCTTCGGGAAACACCATATATTTT. Amino acid sequence: CASTPGGPSGNTIYF.

This clonotype was recorded a few times. The V and J genes are TRBV6-2 or TRBV6-3 and TRBJ2-3, with 7 bases matching TRBD2. CDR1 and CDR2 from the germline V gene are MNHEY and SVGEGT. CDR3 length: 14 amino acids. The trim removed 5 bases at V and 1 base at J, leaving 3 bases unmatched. The CDR3 nucleotides read TGTGCCAGCAGTAAAAGCGGGGGCACAGATACGCAGTATTTT. Translated, it gives CASSKSGGTDTQYF.

Only a few counts were recorded for this clonotype. This chain connects TRBV2 to TRBJ2-3; D tentatively fits TRBD1 or TRBD2 (6 bases each). Trimming stripped 4 bases from V and 3 bases from J, with 14 bases between. CDR3 size: 15 residues. In germline, CDR1 is SNHLY, CDR2 FYNNEI. CDR3 nucleotides: TGTGCCAGCAGTGTGGTAGGGGGGACAACAGATACGCAGTATTTT. As protein: CASSVVGGTTDTQYF.

The sample holds many counts of this clonotype. The chain employs TRBV12-3 or TRBV12-4 and TRBJ1-5; D gene uncertain. The CDR3 runs to 17 residues. V gave up 2 bases and J gave up 5 bases, with 19 bases separating them. CDR3 in amino acids: CASSLRSGWGGDQPQHF. The DNA of the CDR3 is TGTGCCAGCAGTTTACGTTCGGGGTGGGGTGGGGATCAGCCCCAGCATTTT.

This clonotype was seen ten or more times. The chain uses TRBV2 and TRBJ1-6; D is perhaps TRBD1 (5 bases). The CDR3 is 14 residues long. Germline V CDR1 and CDR2: SNHLY, FYNNEI. Deletions cut 8 bases from V and 6 bases from J, with 14 bases between. The CDR3 here is CASRRQLSNSPLHF. CDR3 coding DNA: TGTGCCAGCCGGCGACAGCTGAGTAATTCACCCCTCCACTTT.

The chain links TRBV19 to TRBJ1-5; possible D gene TRBD1, 6 bases. The CDR3 has 15 residues. Germline values: CDR1 LNHDA, CDR2 SQIVND (reference sequence). V was shortened by 5 bases and J by 2 bases, with 13 bases between the two germline ends. The CDR3 sequence: CASSSLQGGNQPQHF. The CDR3 nucleotides read TGTGCCAGTAGTTCCCTACAGGGAGGCAATCAGCCCCAGCATTTT.

At least ten counts were recorded for this clonotype. This chain joins TRBV28 and TRBJ1-5; D is ambiguous. The CDR3 has 14 amino acids. Per germline, CDR1 MDHEN and CDR2 SYDVKM. The V end lost 7 bases, the J end lost 2 bases, and 12 bases lay between the germline ends. CDR3 loop: CASTGGGGNQPQHF. CDR3 bases: TGTGCCAGCACCGGCGGCGGTGGCAATCAGCCCCAGCATTTT.

This clonotype was detected many times. The chain employs TRBV5-1 and TRBJ2-7; the D call may be TRBD1 or TRBD2 (5 bases each). The CDR3 spans 17 residues. Germline CDR1 and CDR2: SGHRS and YFSETQ. Trimming shortened V by 0 bases and J by 3 bases, and 19 bases separated the two germline ends. The CDR3 sequence is CASSLGTGTIGGYEQYF. The CDR3 nucleotides read TGCGCCAGCAGCTTGGGGACGGGGACGATAGGTGGCTACGAGCAGTACTTC.